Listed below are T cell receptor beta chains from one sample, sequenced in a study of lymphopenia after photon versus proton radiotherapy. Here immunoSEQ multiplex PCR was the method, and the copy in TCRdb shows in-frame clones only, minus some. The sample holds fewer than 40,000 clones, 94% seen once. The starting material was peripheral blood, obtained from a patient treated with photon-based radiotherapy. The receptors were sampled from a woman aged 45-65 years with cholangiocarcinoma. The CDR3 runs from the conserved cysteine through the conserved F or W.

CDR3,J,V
CASSLGGLQETQYF,TRBJ2-5,TRBV9
CASSVDGQFLSEQFF,TRBJ2-1,TRBV5-1
CASSQVSGAYSGYTF,TRBJ1-2,TRBV4-3
CASSGRRDRVLSTGELFF,TRBJ2-2,TRBV9
CASSETGAGYGYTF,TRBJ1-2,TRBV5-6
CASSPDSGQDYEQYF,TRBJ2-7,TRBV5-1
CASSLSSGMRAGYTF,TRBJ1-2,TRBV5-1
CASSFRTFNEKLFF,TRBJ1-4,TRBV7-6
CASSRLGGGRETQYF,TRBJ2-5,TRBV14
CASSLEQGPSYEQYF,TRBJ2-7,TRBV6-6
CASEVSPNYGYTF,TRBJ1-2,TRBV19
CASSKDEGSRLNTEGGTEAFF,TRBJ1-1,TRBV21-1
CACDRSSETQYF,TRBJ2-5,TRBV30
CASTTKGRYSNQPQHF,TRBJ1-5,TRBV14
CSAGRTTGYTF,TRBJ1-2,TRBV20-1
CSARDSRGYTF,TRBJ1-2,TRBV20-1